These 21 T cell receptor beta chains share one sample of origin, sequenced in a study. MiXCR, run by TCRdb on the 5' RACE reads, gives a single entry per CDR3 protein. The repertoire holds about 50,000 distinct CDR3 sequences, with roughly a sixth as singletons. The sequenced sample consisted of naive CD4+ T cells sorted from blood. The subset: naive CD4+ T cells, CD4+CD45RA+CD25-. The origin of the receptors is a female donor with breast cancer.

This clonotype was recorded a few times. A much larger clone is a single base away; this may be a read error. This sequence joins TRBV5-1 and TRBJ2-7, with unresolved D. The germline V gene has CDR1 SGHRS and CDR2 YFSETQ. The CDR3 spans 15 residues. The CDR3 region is CASSMADLLGYERYF. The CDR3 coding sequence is TGCGCCAGCAGCATGGCCGACCTCCTTGGCTACGAGCGGTACTTC.

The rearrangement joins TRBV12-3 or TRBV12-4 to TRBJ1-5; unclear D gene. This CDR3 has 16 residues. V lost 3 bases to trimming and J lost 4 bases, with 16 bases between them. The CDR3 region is CASSLEMGNLNQPQHF. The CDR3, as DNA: TGTGCCAGCAGTTTGGAGATGGGAAACCTTAATCAGCCCCAGCATTTT.

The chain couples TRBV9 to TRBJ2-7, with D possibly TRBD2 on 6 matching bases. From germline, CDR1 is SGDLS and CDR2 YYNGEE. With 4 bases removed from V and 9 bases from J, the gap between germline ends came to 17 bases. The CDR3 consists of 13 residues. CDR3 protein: CASSRTPHSGQYF. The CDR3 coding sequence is TGTGCCAGCAGCCGGACCCCGCATAGCGGGCAGTACTTC.

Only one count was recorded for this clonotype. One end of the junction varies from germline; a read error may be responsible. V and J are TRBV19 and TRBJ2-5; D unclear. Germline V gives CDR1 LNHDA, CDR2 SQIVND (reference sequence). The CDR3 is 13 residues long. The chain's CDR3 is CSSMGTVQETQYF. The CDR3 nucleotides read TGTTCCAGTATGGGAACTGTCCAAGAGACCCAGTACTTC.

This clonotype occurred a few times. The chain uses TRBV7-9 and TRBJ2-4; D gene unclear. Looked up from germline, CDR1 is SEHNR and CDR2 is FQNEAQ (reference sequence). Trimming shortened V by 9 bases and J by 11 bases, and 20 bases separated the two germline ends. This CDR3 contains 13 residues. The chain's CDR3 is CASSDVGPGVQYF. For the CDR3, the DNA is TGTGCCAGTTCCGATGTTGGCCCTGGCGTTCAGTACTTC.

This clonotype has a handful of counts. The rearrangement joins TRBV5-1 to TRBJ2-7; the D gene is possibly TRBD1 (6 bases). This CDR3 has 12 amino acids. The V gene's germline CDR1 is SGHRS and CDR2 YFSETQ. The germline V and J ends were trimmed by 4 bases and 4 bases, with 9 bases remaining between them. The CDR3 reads CASSLGQYEQYF. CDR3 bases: TGCGCCAGCAGCCTCGGACAGTACGAGCAGTACTTC.

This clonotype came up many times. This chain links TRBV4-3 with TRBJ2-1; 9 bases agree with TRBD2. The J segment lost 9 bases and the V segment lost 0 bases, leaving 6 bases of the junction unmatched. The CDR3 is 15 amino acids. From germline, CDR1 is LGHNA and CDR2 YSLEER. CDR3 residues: CASSQERERGAEQFF. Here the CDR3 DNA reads TGCGCCAGCAGCCAAGAAAGGGAGCGGGGGGCTGAGCAGTTCTTC.

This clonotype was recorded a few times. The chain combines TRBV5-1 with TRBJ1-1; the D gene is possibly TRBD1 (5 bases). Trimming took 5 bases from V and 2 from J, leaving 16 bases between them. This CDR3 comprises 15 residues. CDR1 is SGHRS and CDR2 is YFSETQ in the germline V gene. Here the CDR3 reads CASRRTMGLNTEAFF. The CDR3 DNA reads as TGCGCCAGCAGACGGACTATGGGGCTCAACACTGAAGCTTTCTTT.

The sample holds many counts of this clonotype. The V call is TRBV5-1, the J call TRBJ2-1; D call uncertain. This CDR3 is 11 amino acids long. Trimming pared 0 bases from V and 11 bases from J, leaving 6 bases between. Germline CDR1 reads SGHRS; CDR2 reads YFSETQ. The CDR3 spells CASSLEDQQFF. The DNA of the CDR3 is TGCGCCAGCAGCTTGGAGGATCAGCAGTTCTTC.

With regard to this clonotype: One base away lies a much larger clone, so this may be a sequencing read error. CDR3 in DNA: TGTGCCAGCAGCCCCCTTCGCCTGTACGAGCAGTACTTC. This codes for CASSPLRLYEQYF. J is TRBJ2-7 and V is TRBV7-2; D unresolved. V lost 5 bases, J lost 4 bases, and 12 bases lay in between. The CDR3 contains 13 residues. Germline CDR1 and CDR2: SGHTA and FQGNSA. Combining the CDR3 with reference TRBV7-2 and TRBJ2-7 gives the whole variable domain GAGVSQSPSNKVTEKGKDVELRCDPISGHTALYWYRQSLGQGLEFLIYFQGNSAPDKSGLPSDRFSAERTGGSVSTLTIQRTQQEDSAVYLCASSPLRLYEQYFGPGTRLTVT.

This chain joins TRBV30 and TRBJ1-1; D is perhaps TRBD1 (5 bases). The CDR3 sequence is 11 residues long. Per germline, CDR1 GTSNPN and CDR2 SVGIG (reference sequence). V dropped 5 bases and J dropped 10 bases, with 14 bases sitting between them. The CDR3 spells CAWDLVGGAFF. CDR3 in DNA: TGTGCCTGGGACCTTGTCGGGGGAGCTTTCTTT.

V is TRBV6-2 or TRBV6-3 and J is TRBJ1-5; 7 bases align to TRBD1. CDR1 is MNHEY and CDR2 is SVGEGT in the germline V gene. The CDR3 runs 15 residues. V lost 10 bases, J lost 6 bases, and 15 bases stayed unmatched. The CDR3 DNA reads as TGTGCCACCGAGGACCCGACAGGGCAGCGTCAGCCCCAGCATTTT. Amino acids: CATEDPTGQRQPQHF.

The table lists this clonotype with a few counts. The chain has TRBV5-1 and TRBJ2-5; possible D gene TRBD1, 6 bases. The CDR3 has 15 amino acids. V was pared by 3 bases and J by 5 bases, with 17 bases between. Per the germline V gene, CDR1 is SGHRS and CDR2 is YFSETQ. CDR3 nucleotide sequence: TGCGCCAGCAGCTCCTCGGCACAGGGTGGGGAGACCCAGTACTTC. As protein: CASSSSAQGGETQYF.

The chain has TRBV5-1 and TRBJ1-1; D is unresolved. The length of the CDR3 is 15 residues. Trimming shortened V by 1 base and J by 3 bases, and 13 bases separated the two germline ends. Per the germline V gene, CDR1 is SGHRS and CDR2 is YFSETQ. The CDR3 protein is CASSLMWATDTEAFF. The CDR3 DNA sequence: TGCGCCAGCAGCTTGATGTGGGCGACGGACACTGAAGCTTTCTTT.

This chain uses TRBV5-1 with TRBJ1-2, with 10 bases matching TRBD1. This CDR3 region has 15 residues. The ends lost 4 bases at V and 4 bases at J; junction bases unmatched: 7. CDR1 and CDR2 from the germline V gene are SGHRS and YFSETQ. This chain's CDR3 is CASSLRTGGLYGYTF. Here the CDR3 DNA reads TGCGCCAGCAGCCTTCGGACAGGGGGACTCTATGGCTACACCTTC.

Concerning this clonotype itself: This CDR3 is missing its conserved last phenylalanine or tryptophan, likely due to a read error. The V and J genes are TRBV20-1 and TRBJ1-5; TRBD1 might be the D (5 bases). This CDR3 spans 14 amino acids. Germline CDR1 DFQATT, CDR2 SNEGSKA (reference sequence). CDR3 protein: CSARDHGGVQPQHL. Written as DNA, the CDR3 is TGCAGCGCTAGAGACCACGGAGGGGTTCAGCCCCAGCATCTT.

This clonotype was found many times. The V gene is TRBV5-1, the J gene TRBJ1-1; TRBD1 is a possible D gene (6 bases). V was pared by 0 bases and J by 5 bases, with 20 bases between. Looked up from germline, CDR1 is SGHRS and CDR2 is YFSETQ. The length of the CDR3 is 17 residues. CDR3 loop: CASSLAFAGALRTEAFF. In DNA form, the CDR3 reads TGCGCCAGCAGCTTGGCCTTCGCAGGGGCGCTTCGGACTGAAGCTTTCTTT. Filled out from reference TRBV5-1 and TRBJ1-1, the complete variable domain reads KAGVTQTPRYLIKTRGQQVTLSCSPISGHRSVSWYQQTPGQGLQFLFEYFSETQRNKGNFPGRFSGRQFSNSRSEMNVSTLELGDSALYLCASSLAFAGALRTEAFFGQGTRLTVV.

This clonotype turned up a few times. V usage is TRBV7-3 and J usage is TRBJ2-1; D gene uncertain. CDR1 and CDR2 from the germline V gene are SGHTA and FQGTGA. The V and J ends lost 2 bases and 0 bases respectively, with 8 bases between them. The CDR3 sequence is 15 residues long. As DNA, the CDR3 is TGTGCCAGCAGCTTAGTAACGAGCTCCTACAATGAGCAGTTCTTC. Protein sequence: CASSLVTSSYNEQFF.

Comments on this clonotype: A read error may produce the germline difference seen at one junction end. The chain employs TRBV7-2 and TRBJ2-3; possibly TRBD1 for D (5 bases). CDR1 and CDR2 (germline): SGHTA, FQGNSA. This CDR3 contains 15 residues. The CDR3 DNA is TGTGCCAACCAGAGGACCCCTTTAGGGGCAGATACGCAGTGTTTT. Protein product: CANQRTPLGADTQCF.

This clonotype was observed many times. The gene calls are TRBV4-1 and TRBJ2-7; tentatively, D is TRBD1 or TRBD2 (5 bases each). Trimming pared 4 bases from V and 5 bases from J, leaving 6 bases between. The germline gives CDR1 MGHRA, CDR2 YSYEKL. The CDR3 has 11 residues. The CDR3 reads CASSRDHEQYF. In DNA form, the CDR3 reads TGCGCCAGCAGCCGGGACCACGAGCAGTACTTC.

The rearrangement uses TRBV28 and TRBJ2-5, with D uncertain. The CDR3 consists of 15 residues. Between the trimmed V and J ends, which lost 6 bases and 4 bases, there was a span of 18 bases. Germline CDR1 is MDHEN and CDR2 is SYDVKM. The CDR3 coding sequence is TGTGCCAGCAGCCCAGGTTTCGGTAACCGAGAGACCCAGTACTTC. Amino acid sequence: CASSPGFGNRETQYF.